This TCR beta chain was captured in a study of shared clonotypes between healthy human individuals (dated by TCRdb to between 2020 and 2021). With regard to the full study: A few men and two women, aged 18 to 49 years, made up the cohort. The study deeply sequenced blood TCR repertoires of about 5 healthy adults to estimate repertoire size and the extent of clonotype sharing between individuals. To increase sequencing depth and limit assay-specific biases, TCR repertoire library preparation and sequencing were carried out by different laboratories using diverse techniques. Per donor, three plates each were used for CD4 naive and CD4 memory, two for CD8 naive, and one for CD8 memory. Between about 0.94 and 10 billion PBMCs per donor were obtained by leukapheresis. Study-wide findings and limitations: Sharing across a few donors was observed for about 5% of naive CD4, over 3% of naive CD8, about 2.5% of memory CD4, and around 0.4% of memory CD8 clonotypes. Even with the large sequencing depth, rarefaction of the sorted-subset datasets indicated that sequencing was incomplete. Naive subsets generally had larger estimated clonotype richness than memory subsets did. The small number of donors limited the genetic and exposure-history diversity represented. Sampling was limited to blood, and TCR repertoires in tissue likely differ from TCR repertoires in blood. Compared with non-shared clonotypes, the clonotypes found in all four sorted-subset donors had higher generation probabilities. Pairwise subsampling indicated that sequencing depth was expected to affect the degree of clonotype sharing among donors.

Healthy HIV-negative adults with no recently reported acute infections or vaccinations were included as donors. Only Caucasian adults living in Nashville, Tennessee, USA were represented among the donors. CD4+ T cells were enriched through magnetic negative selection, after which naive cells were positively selected on CD45RA and the remaining negative fraction served as the memory subset. After blood collection by leukapheresis, PBMCs were isolated using Ficoll-Histopaque density gradient centrifugation and then cryopreserved in the vapor phase of liquid nitrogen. Analytical flow cytometry was used to check the purity and quantity of every magnetically sorted T cell population. Genomic DNA was isolated from every sorted fraction and measured by UV absorbance on a Nanodrop 2000c. The CDR3 holds 15 amino acids from the cysteine to the phenylalanine. Here the CDR3 DNA is all that survives: 45 bases in frame from base 1. Relative to germline, V is 6 bases shorter and J is 2 bases shorter, with 13 bases between their ends. CDR1 SNHLY and CDR2 FYNNEI were looked up in the germline V gene.

On this clone: Which antigen it targets is not known. Qualities for individual bases were not recorded, and no much larger clone is one base off.

Using the deep immunoSEQ assay, TCR CDR3 regions were amplified from genomic DNA by multiplex PCR. Extracted genomic DNA from each cell subset was distributed evenly across all wells of several immunoSEQ 96-well plates, and each plate was treated as a replicate. For sorted subsets, each replicate PCR was loaded with roughly 190 ng genomic DNA, equivalent to about 30,000 T cell genomes. Purified libraries were measured with a Qubit 3.0 fluorometer, size-checked on a Bioanalyzer 2100, and measured again with the KAPA Library Quantification kit. A separate single-read 150-cycle Illumina NextSeq 550 flow cell was used to sequence each immunoSEQ 96-well plate. The authors' pipeline ran thus. Because only junctional sequences without quality scores were contained in the immunoSEQ output, filtering matching that applied to full-length reads could not be performed. Sequences were annotated with PyIR, a Python wrapper for IgBLAST v1.9, using IMGT germline references to assign V/J genes and CDR3. Any read was removed if the V/J assignment was weak (E-value above 1e-6), the CDR3 was missing, or the read contained stop codons, out-of-frame junctions, or ambiguous translated residues. V3J clonotypes were defined as sequences sharing the same inferred V gene, J gene, and CDR3 amino acid sequence. Percentage overlap between repertoires was computed as shared unique clonotypes divided by the size of the smaller repertoire. Three approaches were used to assess repertoire richness: RTK rarefaction, the Chao1 estimator, and Recon v2.1 estimates of unobserved clonotypes. For all TCRbeta clonotypes obtained by the gDNA method from four donors, generation probabilities were computed with OLGA. TCRdb provides this immuneACCESS table in a form limited to in-frame rearrangements. Some clones are lacking; in checked studies, under half of them reflect an unresolved V gene, and why the rest are absent is not known. D and trimming come from the DNA, and the V and J calls and clone size come from that table. The sample records over 2 million clones, around 95% of which are singletons. 0.13% of the sample rests with the top ten.

The chain uses TRBV2 and TRBJ2-2; the D segment could be TRBD1, given 6 matching bases. What was sequenced was naive CD4+ T cells sorted from blood. The intended sense of this specimen's cell subset or site label: CD45RA+ positively selected. The TCR originated in a man between 18 and 35 years old in good health. CDR3 reads: CASRLGQLNTGELFF. DNA sequence: TGTGCCAGCAGACTCGGACAGCTAAACACCGGGGAGCTGTTTTTT.